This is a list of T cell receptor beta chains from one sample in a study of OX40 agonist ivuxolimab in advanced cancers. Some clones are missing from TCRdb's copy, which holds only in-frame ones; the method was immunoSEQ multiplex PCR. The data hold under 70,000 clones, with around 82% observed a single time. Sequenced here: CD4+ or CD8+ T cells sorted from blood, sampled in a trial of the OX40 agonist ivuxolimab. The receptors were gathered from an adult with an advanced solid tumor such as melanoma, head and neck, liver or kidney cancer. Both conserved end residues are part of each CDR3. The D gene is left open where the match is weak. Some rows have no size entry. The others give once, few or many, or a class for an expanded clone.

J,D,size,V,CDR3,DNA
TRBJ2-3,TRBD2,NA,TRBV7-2,CASSFSGGRTDTQYF,TGTGCCAGCAGCTTTAGCGGGGGGCGCACAGATACGCAGTATTTT
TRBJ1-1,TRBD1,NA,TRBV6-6,CASTRTGEAEAFF,TGTGCCAGCACCAGGACAGGGGAGGCTGAAGCTTTCTTT
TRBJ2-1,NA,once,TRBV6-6,CASSYKSSANEQFF,TGTGCCAGCAGTTACAAGAGTTCGGCGAATGAGCAGTTCTTC
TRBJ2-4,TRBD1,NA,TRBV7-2,CASSSKLTGWGIQYF,TGTGCCAGCAGCTCTAAATTGACAGGGTGGGGCATTCAGTACTTC
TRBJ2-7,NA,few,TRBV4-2,CASSQDHSSYEQYF,TGTGCCAGCAGCCAAGATCACAGTTCCTACGAGCAGTACTTC
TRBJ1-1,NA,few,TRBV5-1,CASSRTGENTEAFF,TGCGCCAGCAGCCGTACGGGGGAAAACACTGAAGCTTTCTTT
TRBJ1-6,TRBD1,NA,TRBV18,CASSPDRAKNSPLHF,TGTGCCAGCTCACCCGACAGGGCGAAAAATTCACCCCTCCACTTT
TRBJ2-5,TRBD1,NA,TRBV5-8,CASSLAGFWTGGSLNF,TGTGCCAGCAGCCTGGCAGGGTTTTGGACAGGGGGTTCCCTGAACTTC
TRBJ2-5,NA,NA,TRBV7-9,CASRGQGLGFREETQYF,TGTGCCAGCAGGGGCCAGGGATTGGGCTTTCGGGAAGAGACCCAGTACTTC
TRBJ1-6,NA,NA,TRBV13,CASSSYAASPLHF,TGTGCCAGCAGCTCTTACGCTGCTTCACCCCTCCACTTT
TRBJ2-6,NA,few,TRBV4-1,CASSQDWSGDYAIAGANVLTF,TGCGCCAGCAGCCAAGATTGGTCCGGAGACTACGCTATCGCTGGGGCCAACGTCCTGACTTTC
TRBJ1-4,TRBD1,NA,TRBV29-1,CSVGGGRNEKLFF,TGCAGCGTTGGAGGGGGCCGTAATGAAAAACTGTTTTTT
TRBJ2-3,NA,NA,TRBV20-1,CSARGVDTQYF,TGCAGTGCTAGAGGAGTAGATACGCAGTATTTT
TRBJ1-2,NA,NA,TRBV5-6,CASSLDRRPNYGYTF,TGTGCCAGCAGCTTGGATAGGAGACCCAACTATGGCTACACCTTC
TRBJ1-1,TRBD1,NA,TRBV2,CASSGQGGTEAFF,TGTGCCAGCAGTGGACAGGGCGGCACTGAAGCTTTCTTT
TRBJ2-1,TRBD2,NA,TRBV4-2,CASSQASGGWYEQFF,TGTGCCAGCAGCCAAGCTAGCGGGGGTTGGTATGAGCAGTTCTTC
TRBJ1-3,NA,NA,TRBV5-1,CASASGAGNTIYF,TGCGCCAGCGCATCCGGAGCGGGAAACACCATATATTTT
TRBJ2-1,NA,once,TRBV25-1,CASSEFKGGYNEQFF,TGTGCCAGCAGTGAATTCAAAGGAGGTTACAATGAGCAGTTCTTC
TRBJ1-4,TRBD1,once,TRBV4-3,CASSQADRFNEKLFF,TGCGCCAGCAGCCAAGCGGACAGGTTCAATGAAAAACTGTTTTTT
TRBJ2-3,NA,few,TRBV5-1,CASSAGASSTDTQYF,TGCGCCAGCTCCGCTGGGGCGTCTAGCACAGATACGCAGTATTTT
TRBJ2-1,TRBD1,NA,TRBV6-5,CASSSLDRGYNEQFF,TGTGCCAGCAGTTCCTTGGACAGGGGCTACAATGAGCAGTTCTTC
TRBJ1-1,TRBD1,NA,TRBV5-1,CASSWGPTGSSEAFF,TGCGCCAGCAGCTGGGGCCCGACAGGGTCGTCTGAAGCTTTCTTT
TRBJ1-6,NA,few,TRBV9,CASSVGHDNSPLHF,TGTGCCAGCAGCGTCGGACACGATAATTCACCCCTCCACTTT
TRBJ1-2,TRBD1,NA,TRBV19,CASSPRDRINYGYTF,TGTGCCAGTAGCCCCCGGGACAGAATAAACTATGGCTACACCTTC
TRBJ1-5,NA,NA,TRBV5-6,CASSLAGLNSNQPQHF,TGTGCCAGCAGCTTGGCGGGACTTAATAGCAATCAGCCCCAGCATTTT
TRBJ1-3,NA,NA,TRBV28,CASSLSPGRGSGNTIYF,TGTGCCAGCAGTTTATCCCCTGGTAGGGGCTCTGGAAACACCATATATTTT
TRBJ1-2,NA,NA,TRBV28,CASSLGQGRDYGYTF,TGTGCCAGCAGTCTAGGGCAGGGGCGCGACTATGGCTACACCTTC
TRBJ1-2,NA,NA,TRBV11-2,CASSLYGDGGYTF,TGTGCCAGCAGCTTATATGGGGACGGCGGCTACACCTTC
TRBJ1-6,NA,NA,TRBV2,CASKVQSSYNSPLHF,TGTGCCAGCAAAGTACAGAGCTCCTATAATTCACCCCTCCACTTT
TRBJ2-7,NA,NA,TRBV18,CASSPKQGRAEQYF,TGTGCCAGCTCACCAAAACAGGGAAGGGCCGAGCAGTACTTC
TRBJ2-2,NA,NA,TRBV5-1,CASSSAANTGELFF,TGCGCCAGCAGCTCGGCAGCTAACACCGGGGAGCTGTTTTTT
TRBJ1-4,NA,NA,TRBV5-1,CASSFRAPGGSATNEKLFF,TGCGCCAGCAGCTTCAGGGCCCCCGGAGGGTCTGCAACTAATGAAAAACTGTTTTTT
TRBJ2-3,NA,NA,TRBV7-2,CASSFPYTDTQYF,TGTGCCAGCAGCTTCCCCTACACAGATACGCAGTATTTT
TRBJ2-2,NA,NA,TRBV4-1,CASSQGTGTRNTGELFF,TGCGCCAGCAGCCAAGGAACGGGGACAAGGAACACCGGGGAGCTGTTTTTT
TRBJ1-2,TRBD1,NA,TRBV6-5,CASSYDREPDYGYTF,TGTGCCAGCAGTTACGACAGGGAGCCCGACTATGGCTACACCTTC
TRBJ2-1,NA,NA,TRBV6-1,CASSERLSSYNEQFF,TGTGCCAGCAGTGAAAGGCTCAGCTCCTACAATGAGCAGTTCTTC
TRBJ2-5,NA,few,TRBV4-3,CASSTRDGETQYF,TGCGCCAGCAGCACCCGGGACGGAGAGACCCAGTACTTC
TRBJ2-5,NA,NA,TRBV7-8,CASRPLSDPGETQYF,TGTGCCAGCAGACCCCTTTCTGACCCGGGAGAGACCCAGTACTTC
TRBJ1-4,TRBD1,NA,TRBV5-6,CASSLNRGSANEKLFF,TGTGCCAGCAGCCTTAACAGGGGGTCAGCTAATGAAAAACTGTTTTTT
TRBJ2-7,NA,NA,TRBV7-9,CASSLALGDYEQYF,TGTGCCAGCAGCTTAGCACTGGGGGACTACGAGCAGTACTTC
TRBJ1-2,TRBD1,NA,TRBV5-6,CASSLAGQRNYGYTF,TGTGCCAGCAGCCTCGCGGGACAGAGAAACTATGGCTACACCTTC